The rows below give T cell receptor beta chains drawn from one sample of a study of blood T cell repertoires in COVID-19. Method: immunoSEQ multiplex PCR; TCRdb's copy keeps in-frame clones and lacks some. This sample has 350,000 or so clones; roughly 87% occur once, and the top ten carry roughly 1%. Sequenced sample: PBMCs or T cells enriched from blood (not recorded which). The source of these receptors is a woman aged 25 to 45 who had recovered from COVID-19. Both conserved end residues are part of each CDR3. The D gene is left open where the match is weak. A clone size is listed for some rows: how often the clone was seen (once, few, many), or a class if it is expanded.

>-|-|TRBJ2-1|TRBV7-2
CASSQDLSSYNEQFF
TGTGCCAGCAGTCAGGACTTGAGCTCCTACAATGAGCAGTTCTTC
>TRBD2|-|TRBJ2-1|TRBV5-4
CASSSMTSGSSYNEQFF
TGTGCCAGCAGCTCGATGACTAGCGGGAGCTCCTACAATGAGCAGTTCTTC
>-|-|TRBJ1-5|TRBV27
CASSLGQFVQPQHF
TGTGCCAGCAGTCTCGGACAGTTCGTTCAGCCCCAGCATTTT
>TRBD2|-|TRBJ2-1|TRBV24-1
CATQTSGTYNEQFF
TGTGCCACCCAAACTAGCGGGACTTACAATGAGCAGTTCTTC
>-|-|TRBJ2-1|TRBV5-1
CASSLNWAINEQFF
TGCGCCAGCAGCTTGAATTGGGCGATCAATGAGCAGTTCTTC
>-|-|TRBJ1-3|TRBV5-1
CASSLGGGQSSGNTIYF
TGCGCCAGCAGCTTGGGTGGTGGGCAGAGCTCTGGAAACACCATATATTTT
>-|-|TRBJ1-3|TRBV2
CASNQDPQAGNTIYF
TGTGCCAGCAACCAAGATCCCCAGGCTGGAAACACCATATATTTT
>-|-|TRBJ1-2|TRBV3-1/TRBV3-2
CASSQTSSYGYTF
TGTGCCAGCAGCCAAACATCCTCGTATGGCTACACCTTC
>TRBD2|-|TRBJ2-3|TRBV7-2
CASSLAQAGGRVDTQYF
TGTGCCAGCAGCTTAGCCCAAGCGGGGGGGCGAGTAGATACGCAGTATTTT
>-|few|TRBJ1-2|TRBV24-1
CATSDPDYYGYTF
TGTGCCACCAGTGATCCGGACTACTATGGCTACACCTTC
>-|-|TRBJ1-2|TRBV6-2/TRBV6-3
CASSYVGANYGYTF
TGTGCCAGCAGTTACGTAGGGGCGAACTATGGCTACACCTTC
>-|-|TRBJ2-1|TRBV28
CASSPQGIPLYNEQFF
TGTGCCAGCAGTCCCCAGGGCATCCCCCTCTACAATGAGCAGTTCTTC
>-|-|TRBJ2-7|TRBV18
CASQGTYEQYF
TGTGCCTCACAAGGGACTTACGAGCAGTACTTC
>-|once|TRBJ2-7|TRBV28
CASSLRQGSYEQYF
TGTGCCAGCAGTTTGCGGCAGGGGTCCTACGAGCAGTACTTC
>-|-|TRBJ2-7|TRBV5-1
CASNDRAGSGTYEQYF
TGCGCCAGCAACGACCGTGCGGGGAGTGGGACCTACGAGCAGTACTTC